This T cell receptor (beta chain) comes out of a study of blood T cells in healthy people across ages (dated by TCRdb to about 2015). Describing the broader study: Template switching captured roughly one uniquely barcoded TCR beta cDNA molecule per two T cells in model experiments. The study measured age-related changes in TCR beta repertoire diversity using deep sequencing normalized with unique cDNA molecular identifiers. Four age groups were formed from the donors: young (average approximately 16 years), middle-aged (approximately 42), aged (about 62) and long-lived (about 80). To avoid experimental bias, donors of different ages were randomly spread across the sequencing lanes. Using the same blood draw, the study looked at two additional independent replicas of 1 million unique cDNA reads for two donors, one aged 18 to 30 and the other aged 80 or older.

To note about this clonotype: Its antigen has not been determined. Per-nucleotide qualities are absent, and no much larger clonotype sits a single base away.

Beyond this particular receptor, the publication reports: Because donor CMV infection status was unknown, age-related changes in expanded clonotypes were potentially confounded. Total diversity estimates from one million sequenced T cells were considered lower bounds and underestimates. Observed TCR beta diversity correlated strongly with the percentage of naive T cells measured by flow cytometry. Because profiling used bulk unsorted PBMCs, naive and antigen-experienced compartments could not be compared conclusively. Compared with the aged group, the long-lived group had more naive CD4+ T cells, fewer expanded clones and increased TCR diversity, suggesting age selection. Observed TCR beta diversity per million T cells fell roughly linearly with age, and a significant reduction was already apparent by age roughly 40.

Systemically healthy Caucasian individuals from Russia, 35 to 40 in total and aged roughly 6 to 90 years, were included as donors. Each donor gave approximately 9.3 milliliters of peripheral blood, collected into EDTA-treated Vacutainer tubes. Ficoll-Paque density-gradient centrifugation was used to isolate PBMCs, with at least 7 million per sample. Trizol reagent was used to extract total RNA from PBMCs, with at least 6 micrograms per sample. For every donor, flow cytometry on a PBMC aliquot measured the percentage of naive CD45RAhigh/CD27high T cells. Library generation was performed with 5' RACE. The sequencing machine was an Illumina HiSeq 2500. A second PCR of about 6 to 12 cycles was performed with a sample-barcoded 5' primer and a J-beta primer mix. A unique molecular identifier was introduced onto each TCR beta cDNA molecule by a template-switch 5' adaptor carrying 12 random nucleotides. At least 3 million CDR3-containing paired-end reads were obtained from each sample. First-strand cDNA synthesis was performed from all RNA using the Mint cDNA synthesis kit, with priming by a TRBC-specific oligonucleotide. All cDNA was treated with uracil-DNA glycosylase and then went through a first 18-cycle PCR with the universal primers M1SS and BC2_uni_R. In the source study's methods: For normalization, 1 million high-quality reads were randomly selected from each sample, with every read carrying a distinct molecular identifier. Instead of being binned into consensus sequences, reads with shared molecular identifiers were discarded. MiTCR, set to a Q25 quality threshold and the strictest error-elimination algorithm, was used for CDR3 identification, clonotype clustering and error correction. Lower-bound total TCR beta diversity was estimated with a nonparametric unseen species model using Euler transformation. TCRdb itself trimmed the public reads at Q25 with fastp, ran MiXCR and retained productive beta chains. CDR3 protein duplicates are merged, each entry listing the most common genes and DNA. For this entry, the V and J calls and clone size follow TCRdb and not the study's own pipeline. The sample table shows over 1,200,000 distinct CDR3 sequences, and approximately 60% are seen once. The ten largest clones take up over 6.5% of the sample.

The CDR3 numbers 14 residues from cysteine through phenylalanine. Only the CDR3 DNA stays, 42 bases, in frame from base 1. V loses 0 bases, J loses 6 bases, and the germline ends lie 8 bases apart. The germline V gene sets CDR1 to MGHRA and CDR2 to YSYEKL. Sequences were obtained from blood. The TCR originated in a man aged 18 to 29 in good health. In this chain, TRBV4-1 is recombined with TRBJ1-4, with the identity of the D gene unclear. The DNA is as follows: TGCGCCAGCAGCCAAGATGAAGAGGATGAAAAACTGTTTTTT. Its product reads: CASSQDEEDEKLFF.